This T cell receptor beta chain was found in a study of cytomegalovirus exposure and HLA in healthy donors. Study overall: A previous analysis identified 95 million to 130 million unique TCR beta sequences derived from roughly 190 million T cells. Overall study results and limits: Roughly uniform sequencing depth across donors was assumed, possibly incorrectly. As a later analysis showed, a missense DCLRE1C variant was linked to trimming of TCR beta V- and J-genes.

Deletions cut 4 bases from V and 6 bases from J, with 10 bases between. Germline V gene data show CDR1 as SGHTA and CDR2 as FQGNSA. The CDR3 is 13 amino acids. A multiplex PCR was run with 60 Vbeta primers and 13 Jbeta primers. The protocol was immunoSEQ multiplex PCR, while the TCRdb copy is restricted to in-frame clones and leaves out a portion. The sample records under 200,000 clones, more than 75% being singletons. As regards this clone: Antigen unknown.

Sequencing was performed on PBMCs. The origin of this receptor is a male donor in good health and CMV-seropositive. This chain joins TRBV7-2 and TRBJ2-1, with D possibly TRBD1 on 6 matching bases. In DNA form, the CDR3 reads TGTGCCAGCAGCTCCGGGACACTCAATGAGCAGTTCTTC. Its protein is CASSSGTLNEQFF.